This TCR beta chain was sequenced for a study of Ad26.COV2.S vaccination and SARS-CoV-2 variants. Findings and caveats of the study: Spike-specific responses of CD8+ and CD4+ T cells were reported to display substantial breadth after vaccination.

The assay was immunoSEQ multiplex PCR, and TCRdb's table has in-frame clones only and misses some. The sample has about 390,000 clones, 80% to 95% seen once. The germline gives CDR1 SGHTA, CDR2 FQGNSA. The V gene end was trimmed by 7 bases and the J gene end by 5 bases; junction bases not matched to a gene: 7. The CDR3 is 13 residues long. Worth noting for this clone: Its antigen is unknown.

Described treatment: 19 received Ad26.COV2.S at low or high dose, single or two shots; about 5 received placebo; per-sample allocation not given. The samples were gathered on day 63 after the first injection of vaccine or placebo. A Boston adult aged 18-55 years was the donor. It was Wuhan-strain SARS-CoV-2 spike that the Ad26 vaccine vector expressed. The TCR was taken from a person aged 18-60 years who received the Ad26.COV2.S COVID-19 vaccine or a placebo. V gene TRBV7-2 combines with J gene TRBJ2-5; 7 positions agree with TRBD1. Sequenced here: peripheral blood, sampled in a trial of Ad26.COV2.S vaccine versus placebo. CDR3 region: CASNDRVGETQYF. The CDR3 DNA is TGTGCCAGCAATGACAGGGTCGGTGAGACCCAGTACTTC.